These 13 T cell receptor beta chains were sequenced from one sample in a study of blood T cells in healthy people across ages. A second PCR of about 7 to 11 cycles used a sample-barcoded 5' primer and a J-beta primer mix. TCRdb analysed the 5' RACE reads with MiXCR anew, one entry per CDR3 protein. The top ten hold roughly a fifth of the sample, which has about a million distinct CDR3 sequences, roughly 47% seen once. The sequenced sample consisted of blood. Receptor source: a woman aged 55 to 70 in good health.

As concerns this clonotype: A much larger clone sits a single nucleotide away, making a read error possible. The chain joins TRBV4-2 to TRBJ2-4; D not resolved. The V end was cut by 1 base, the J end by 13 bases, with 14 bases between. The CDR3 sequence is 13 residues long. Germline loops: CDR1 LGHNA, CDR2 YNFKEQ. The CDR3 nucleotides read TGTGCCAGCAGCCAAGTTTTGGGCTACAAGCAGTACTTC. Its protein product is CASSQVLGYKQYF.

Many counts were recorded for this clonotype. This chain joins TRBV2 and TRBJ2-5; D may be TRBD2 (6 bases). Trimming removed 6 bases from V and 9 bases from J, with 14 bases in between. Germline lookup yields CDR1 SNHLY and CDR2 FYNNEI. The CDR3 is made up of 12 amino acids. The CDR3 nucleotides read TGTGCCAGCAGCGGGACTTATATGGCCCAGTACTTC. Residues: CASSGTYMAQYF.

The rearrangement joins TRBV2 to TRBJ2-1, with 10 bases lining up with TRBD2. From germline, CDR1 is SNHLY and CDR2 FYNNEI. This CDR3 contains 17 residues. Losses at the gene ends were 1 base for V and 6 bases for J; bases not matched to a gene: 9. The CDR3 sequence is CASSEGELAGRVNEQFF. The CDR3 coding sequence is TGTGCCAGCAGTGAAGGGGAACTAGCGGGGAGAGTCAATGAGCAGTTCTTC. The full variable domain, rest sourced from reference TRBV2 and TRBJ2-1, is EPEVTQTPSHQVTQMGQEVILRCVPISNHLYFYWYRQILGQKVEFLVSFYNNEISEKSEIFDDQFSVERPDGSNFTLKIRSTKLEDSAMYFCASSEGELAGRVNEQFFGPGTRLTVL.

This clonotype was counted a few times. V usage is TRBV20-1 and J usage is TRBJ2-1; D possibly matches TRBD1 or TRBD2 (5 bases each). Germline values: CDR1 DFQATT, CDR2 SNEGSKA (reference sequence). The CDR3 sequence is 15 residues long. V gave up 5 bases and J gave up 4 bases, with 18 bases separating them. CDR3 in amino acids: CSAYDFGGVYNEQFF. The CDR3 DNA sequence: TGCAGTGCTTACGACTTTGGGGGAGTATACAATGAGCAGTTCTTC.

The chain couples TRBV28 to TRBJ1-2; a possible D gene is TRBD1 (6 bases). Germline loops: CDR1 MDHEN, CDR2 SYDVKM. V was shortened by 3 bases and J by 4 bases, with 9 bases between the two germline ends. This CDR3 contains 13 residues. The CDR3, as DNA: TGTGCCAGCAGTTTTTCACAGGGCTATGGCTACACCTTC. It translates to CASSFSQGYGYTF.

This clonotype was seen only a few times. The chain employs TRBV13 and TRBJ2-5; D gene unclear. V lost 0 bases, J lost 5 bases, and 7 bases lay in between. The CDR3 spans 13 residues. The V gene's germline CDR1 is PRHDT and CDR2 FYEKMQ (reference sequence). CDR3 residues: CASSLGGFETQYF. The CDR3 DNA follows: TGTGCCAGCAGCTTAGGGGGTTTCGAGACCCAGTACTTC.

J is TRBJ2-1 and V is TRBV12-3 or TRBV12-4; D is possibly TRBD2 (6 bases). CDR3 length: 14 residues. V was shortened by 3 bases and J by 7 bases, with 13 bases between the two germline ends. The CDR3 region is CASSFAGLPNEQFF. CDR3 sequence (DNA): TGTGCCAGCAGTTTTGCGGGGCTTCCAAATGAGCAGTTCTTC.

This chain joins TRBV27 and TRBJ1-1; 10 bases map to TRBD1. The CDR3 contains 14 residues. Germline CDR1 reads MNHEY; CDR2 reads SMNVEV (reference sequence). V was clipped by 5 bases and J by 10 bases; unmatched bases: 10. This chain's CDR3 is CASSNGQGVSGAFF. CDR3 in DNA: TGTGCCAGCAGTAATGGACAGGGGGTGTCCGGAGCTTTCTTT.

This clonotype occurred many times. The chain joins TRBV4-2 to TRBJ2-6, with D possibly being TRBD1 or TRBD2 (5 bases each). Deletions cut 4 bases from V and 0 bases from J, with 16 bases between. Germline lookup yields CDR1 LGHNA and CDR2 YNFKEQ. The CDR3 contains 18 residues. The CDR3: CASSRGDPQSSGANVLTF. The CDR3 nucleotides are TGTGCCAGCAGCCGAGGGGACCCCCAGAGCTCTGGGGCCAACGTCCTGACTTTC.

This chain joins TRBV20-1 and TRBJ2-1; 10 nucleotides agree with TRBD2. The V and J ends lost 3 bases and 9 bases, in that order; junction bases with no gene match: 5. CDR1 and CDR2 from the germline V gene are DFQATT and SNEGSKA (reference sequence). The CDR3 spans 13 residues. CDR3 protein: CSASGAGGAEQFF. The DNA of the CDR3 is TGCAGTGCTAGTGGAGCGGGAGGGGCTGAGCAGTTCTTC.

This clonotype was counted ten times or more. This chain uses TRBV12-3 or TRBV12-4 with TRBJ2-6; maybe TRBD2 (6 bases). V lost 10 bases, J lost 1 base, and 8 bases lay in between. The CDR3 is 13 residues long. CDR3: CATRGSGANVLTF. Here the CDR3 DNA reads TGTGCCACACGGGGGTCTGGGGCCAACGTCCTGACTTTC.

This clonotype has just a few counts. J is TRBJ1-2 and V is TRBV4-2, with D possibly matching TRBD1 (5 bases). With 6 bases removed from V and 0 bases from J, the gap between germline ends came to 11 bases. The CDR3 is 14 residues long. Looked up from germline, CDR1 is LGHNA and CDR2 is YNFKEQ. In nucleotides, the CDR3 is TGTGCCAGCAGTCCACAGGTTTCTAACTATGGCTACACCTTC. Translated: CASSPQVSNYGYTF.

This clonotype was counted between two and nine times. V and J are TRBV20-1 and TRBJ2-5; 7 bases are shared with TRBD1. The germline V gene has CDR1 DFQATT and CDR2 SNEGSKA (reference sequence). This CDR3 has 14 residues. V lost 6 bases to trimming and J lost 0 bases; unmatched junction nucleotides: 7. In DNA, the CDR3 is TGCAGTGCGCCCGACAGGGTAAACCAAGAGACCCAGTACTTC. Translated: CSAPDRVNQETQYF.